This T cell receptor (beta chain) was recovered during a study of identical twins. Study-wide points: Twin pairs' shared out-of-frame alpha sequences were enriched in low generation probability. Partly confounded zero-insertion analyses could result from invariant MAIT and iNKT cells. A lower insertion count was a feature of abundant cord blood beta clonotypes, with no such feature in memory repertoires.

A note on this clonotype: Antigen specificity is unknown. With a much larger clone just one base away, this may be a read error.

TCRdb reprocessed the 5' RACE reads via MiXCR and lists one record per CDR3 protein. The sample has some 96,000 distinct CDR3 sequences, just under 6% seen once. Germline V lookup: CDR1 KGHDR, CDR2 SFDVKD. This CDR3 region has 16 residues. The gene calls are TRBV24-1 and TRBJ2-1, with TRBD2 identical over 14 bases. Sequencing used memory T cells sorted from blood. The sequence was obtained from a woman aged 50 to 60 in good health. The CDR3 here is CATSEGLAGVYSEQFF. The CDR3 DNA follows: TGTGCCACCAGTGAGGGACTAGCGGGAGTTTACAGTGAGCAGTTCTTC.